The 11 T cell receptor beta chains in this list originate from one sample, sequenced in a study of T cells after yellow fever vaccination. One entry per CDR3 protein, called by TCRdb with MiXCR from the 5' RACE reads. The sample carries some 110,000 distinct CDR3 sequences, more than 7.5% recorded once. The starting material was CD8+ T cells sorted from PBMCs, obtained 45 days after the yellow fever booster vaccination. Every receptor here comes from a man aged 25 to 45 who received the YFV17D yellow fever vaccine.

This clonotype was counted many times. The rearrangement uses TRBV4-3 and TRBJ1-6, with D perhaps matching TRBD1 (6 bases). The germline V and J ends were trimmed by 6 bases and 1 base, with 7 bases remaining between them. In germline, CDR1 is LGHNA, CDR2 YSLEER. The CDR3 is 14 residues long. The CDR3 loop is CASSQGSYNSPLHF. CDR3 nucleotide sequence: TGCGCCAGCAGTCAGGGGTCCTATAATTCACCCCTCCACTTT.

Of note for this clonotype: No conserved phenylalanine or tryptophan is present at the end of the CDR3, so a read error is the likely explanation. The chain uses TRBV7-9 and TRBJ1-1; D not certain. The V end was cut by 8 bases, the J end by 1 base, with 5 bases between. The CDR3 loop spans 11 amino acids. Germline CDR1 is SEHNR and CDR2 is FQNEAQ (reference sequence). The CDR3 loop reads CASEENTEAFL. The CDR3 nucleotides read TGTGCCAGCGAGGAGAACACTGAAGCTTTCCTT.

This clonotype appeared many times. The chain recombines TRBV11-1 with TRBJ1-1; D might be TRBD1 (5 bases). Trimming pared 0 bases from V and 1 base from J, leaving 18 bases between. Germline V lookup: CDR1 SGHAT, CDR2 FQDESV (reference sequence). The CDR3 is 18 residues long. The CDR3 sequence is CASSLAILGTDQNTEAFF. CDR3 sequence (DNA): TGTGCCAGCAGCTTAGCGATTCTCGGGACGGATCAGAACACTGAAGCTTTCTTT.

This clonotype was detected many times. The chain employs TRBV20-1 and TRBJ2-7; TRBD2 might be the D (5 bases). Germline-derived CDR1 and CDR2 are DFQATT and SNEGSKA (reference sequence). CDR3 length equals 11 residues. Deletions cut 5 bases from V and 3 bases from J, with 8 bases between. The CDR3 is CSAQAGYEQYF. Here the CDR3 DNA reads TGCAGTGCTCAGGCGGGCTACGAGCAGTACTTC.

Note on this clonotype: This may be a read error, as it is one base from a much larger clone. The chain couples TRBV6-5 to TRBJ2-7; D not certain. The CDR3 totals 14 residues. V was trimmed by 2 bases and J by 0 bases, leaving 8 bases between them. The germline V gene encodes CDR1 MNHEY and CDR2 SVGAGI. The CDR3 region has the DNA TGTGCCAGCAGTTACGAGGTCGACTCCTACGAGCAGTACTTC. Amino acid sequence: CASSYEVDSYEQYF.

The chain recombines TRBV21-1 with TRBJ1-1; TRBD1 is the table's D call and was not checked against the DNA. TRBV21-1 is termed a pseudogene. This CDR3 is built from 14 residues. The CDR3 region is CASSTGTAKTEAFF. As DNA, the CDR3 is TGTGCCAGCAGCACCGGGACGGCGAAGACTGAAGCTTTCTTT.

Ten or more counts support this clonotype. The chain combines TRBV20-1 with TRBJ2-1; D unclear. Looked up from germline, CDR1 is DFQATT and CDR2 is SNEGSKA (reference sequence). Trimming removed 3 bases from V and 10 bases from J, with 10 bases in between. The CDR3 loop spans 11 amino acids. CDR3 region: CSASSGPEQFF. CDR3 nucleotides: TGCAGTGCTAGTTCAGGACCGGAGCAGTTCTTC.

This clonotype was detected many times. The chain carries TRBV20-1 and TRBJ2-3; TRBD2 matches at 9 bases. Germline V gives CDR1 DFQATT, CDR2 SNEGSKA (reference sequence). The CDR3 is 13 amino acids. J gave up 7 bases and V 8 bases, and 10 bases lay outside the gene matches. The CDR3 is CSYPGTSKNTQYF. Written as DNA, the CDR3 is TGCAGTTACCCCGGGACTAGCAAGAATACGCAGTATTTT.

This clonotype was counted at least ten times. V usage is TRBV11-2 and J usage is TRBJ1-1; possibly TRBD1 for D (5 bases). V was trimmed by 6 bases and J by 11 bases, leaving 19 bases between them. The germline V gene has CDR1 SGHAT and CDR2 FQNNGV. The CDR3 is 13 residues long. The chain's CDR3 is CASRSRDGFKAFF. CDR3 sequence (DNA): TGTGCCAGCAGATCTCGGGACGGTTTTAAGGCTTTCTTT. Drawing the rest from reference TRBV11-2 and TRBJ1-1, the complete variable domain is EAGVAQSPRYKIIEKRQSVAFWCNPISGHATLYWYQQILGQGPKLLIQFQNNGVVDDSQLPKDRFSAERLKGVDSTLKIQPAKLEDSAVYLCASRSRDGFKAFFGQGTRLTVV.

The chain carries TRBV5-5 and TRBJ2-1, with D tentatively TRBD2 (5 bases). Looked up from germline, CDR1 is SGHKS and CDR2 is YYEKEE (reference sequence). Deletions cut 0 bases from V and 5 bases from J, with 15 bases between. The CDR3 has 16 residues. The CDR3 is CASSLGGGERHNEQFF. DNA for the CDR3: TGTGCCAGCAGCTTGGGAGGCGGTGAGCGGCACAATGAGCAGTTCTTC.

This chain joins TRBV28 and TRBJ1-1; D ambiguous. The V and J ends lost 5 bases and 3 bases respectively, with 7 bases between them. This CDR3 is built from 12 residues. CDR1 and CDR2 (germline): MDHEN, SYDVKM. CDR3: CASSIMYTEAFF. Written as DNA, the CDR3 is TGTGCCAGCAGTATCATGTACACTGAAGCTTTCTTT.